This TCR beta chain comes out of a study of beta chain features in type 1 diabetes. The CDR3 sequence is 15 residues long. V was cut by 4 bases and J by 5 bases, with 18 bases left in between. CDR1 and CDR2 (germline): GTSNPN, SVGIG (reference sequence). Sorting of CD4+ naive, central memory, regulatory and stem cell-like memory cells was performed via CD45RO/CCR7/CD25/CD127/CD95/CD27. Investigators reverse transcribed all isolated RNA, so they sequenced expressed TCRB transcripts. Sequencing used immunoSEQ multiplex PCR; TCRdb keeps in-frame clones, though not all of them. The sample lists some 140,000 clones, nearly 9.5% seen once, with roughly 0.69% in the top ten. The table lists this clone with a few counts. Its antigen is undetermined. Study results and limitations: Relative to healthy donors, patients appeared to have naive, central memory and Treg TCRB repertoires that were more similar. Any HLA type influence on TCRB rearrangement was left unresolved here. Lower insertion and higher deletion counts appeared at VDJ junctions in type 1 diabetes patients.

This sequence was found in a man aged 18 to 35 in good health. The J gene is TRBJ2-1, the V gene TRBV30; D possibly corresponds to TRBD1 (5 bases). Input material: central memory CD4+ T cells from blood. The CDR3 loop is CAWNVGPVPHNEQFF. As DNA, the CDR3 is TGTGCCTGGAATGTGGGGCCCGTCCCCCACAATGAGCAGTTCTTC. Based on the CDR3 plus reference TRBV30 and TRBJ2-1, the full variable domain is SQTIHQWPATLVQPVGSPLSLECTVEGTSNPNLYWYRQAAGRGLQLLFYSVGIGQISSEVPQNLSASRPQDRQFILSSKKLLLSDSGFYLCAWNVGPVPHNEQFFGPGTRLTVL.